These 30 T cell receptor beta chains were sequenced from one sample in a study of blood T cell repertoires in COVID-19. Generated by immunoSEQ multiplex PCR, the TCRdb table keeps only in-frame clones and is missing some. This sample has roughly 62,000 clones, with about 77% found just once. Sequencing input: peripheral blood. All receptors derive from a human donor in a cohort sampled during active COVID-19.

The chain has TRBV7-8 and TRBJ2-1; 7 positions agree with TRBD2. CDR1 is SGHVS and CDR2 is FQNEAQ in the germline V gene. There are 16 residues in the CDR3. V dropped 3 bases and J dropped 5; count of bases not matched to a gene: 10. CDR3 sequence reads: CASSFLGLADNNEQFF. In DNA, the CDR3 is TGTGCCAGCAGCTTCTTGGGGCTAGCGGACAACAATGAGCAGTTCTTC.

The chain recombines TRBV3-1 (or the pseudogene TRBV3-2) with TRBJ2-7; 9 positions agree with TRBD2. Germline loops: CDR1 LGHDT, CDR2 YNNKEL (reference sequence). V dropped 6 bases and J dropped 9; count of bases not matched to a gene: 21. The CDR3 consists of 17 residues. The CDR3 loop is CASSPTIAGTSSMGQYF. The DNA for the CDR3 is TGTGCCAGCAGTCCCACTATTGCCGGGACTAGCTCGATGGGGCAGTACTTC.

This chain connects TRBV24-1 to TRBJ2-7; D remains ambiguous. Trimming took 2 bases from V and 6 from J, leaving 10 bases between them. CDR1 and CDR2 (germline): KGHDR, SFDVKD. The CDR3 spans 13 residues. CDR3: CATSDSGRLEQYF. In DNA, the CDR3 is TGTGCCACCAGTGATTCCGGCCGACTCGAGCAGTACTTC.

The chain joins TRBV6-5 to TRBJ2-5; TRBD2 matches 14 bases. The CDR3 is made up of 14 amino acids. V shed 6 bases, J shed 3 bases, and the junction held 0 bases outside the gene matches. Germline lookup yields CDR1 MNHEY and CDR2 SVGAGI. Written as DNA, the CDR3 is TGTGCCAGCAGGGGACTAGCGGGGGAAGAGACCCAGTACTTC. Encoded protein: CASRGLAGEETQYF.

The chain carries TRBV18 and TRBJ2-6, with 7 nucleotides matching TRBD1. This CDR3 is 15 amino acids long. V shed 3 bases and J 2 bases; nucleotides not matched to a gene: 1. Germline V gene lookup returns CDR1 KGHSH and CDR2 LQKENI. The CDR3 loop reads CASSPGQAGANVLTF. The CDR3 region has the DNA TGTGCCAGCTCACCCGGACAGGCTGGGGCCAACGTCCTGACTTTC.

The chain uses TRBV7-8 and TRBJ2-7, with TRBD2 identical over 10 bases. V shed 4 bases and J 1 base; nucleotides not matched to a gene: 1. Looked up from germline, CDR1 is SGHVS and CDR2 is FQNEAQ. The CDR3 runs 14 residues. Written as DNA, the CDR3 is TGTGCCAGCAGCTCTAGCGGGAGTTCCTACGAGCAGTACTTC. Amino acids: CASSSSGSSYEQYF.

This chain connects TRBV6-1 to TRBJ2-7; 8 bases are a match to TRBD2. The ends lost 3 bases at V and 2 bases at J; junction bases unmatched: 9. Germline CDR1 MNHNS, CDR2 SASEGT. CDR3 size: 16 residues. The CDR3 DNA reads TGTGCCAGCAGTGATGGCGGGAGGATCATTACCTACGAGCAGTACTTC. Its translation: CASSDGGRIITYEQYF.

The chain combines TRBV7-9 with TRBJ1-2; 8 bases are shared with TRBD1. With V trimmed by 2 bases and J by 7 bases, 9 bases remained unmatched. There are 15 residues in the CDR3. Germline V lookup: CDR1 SEHNR, CDR2 FQNEAQ (reference sequence). This CDR3 is CASSLKGQDPGGYTF. In DNA form, the CDR3 reads TGTGCCAGCAGCTTAAAGGGACAGGACCCCGGTGGCTACACCTTC.

CDR3 in amino acids: CASSEASDTQYF. CDR3 coding DNA: TGTGCCAGCAGTGAAGCCTCAGATACGCAGTATTTT. V is TRBV2 and J is TRBJ2-3; D remains ambiguous. The CDR3 covers 12 residues. Trimming shortened V by 0 bases and J by 4 bases, and 2 bases separated the two germline ends. Germline V CDR1 and CDR2: SNHLY, FYNNEI.

The chain joins TRBV5-5 to TRBJ1-2, with 7 nucleotides matching TRBD1. The CDR3 extends over 13 amino acids. Germline-derived CDR1 and CDR2 are SGHKS and YYEKEE (reference sequence). V was clipped by 4 bases and J by 3 bases; unmatched bases: 3. CDR3 region: CASSLGTDYGYTF. In nucleotides, the CDR3 is TGTGCCAGCAGCCTCGGGACAGACTATGGCTACACCTTC.

V gene TRBV2 combines with J gene TRBJ1-1; the D is unclear. Trimming shortened V by 1 base and J by 1 base, and 4 bases separated the two germline ends. CDR3 length: 13 amino acids. In germline, CDR1 is SNHLY, CDR2 FYNNEI. CDR3 in DNA: TGTGCCAGCAGTGAAGGGCCGAACACTGAAGCTTTCTTT. This translates into CASSEGPNTEAFF.

J is TRBJ2-1 and V is TRBV29-1; 10 bases line up with TRBD2. J lost 0 bases, V lost 5 bases, and 1 base had no gene match. The CDR3 covers 14 residues. Germline V gene lookup returns CDR1 SQVTM and CDR2 ANQGSEA. The CDR3 bases are TGCAGCGTTTTAGCGGGGGGCTCCTACAATGAGCAGTTCTTC. Encoded protein: CSVLAGGSYNEQFF.

The V gene is TRBV27, the J gene TRBJ2-7; 7 positions agree with TRBD1. This CDR3 has 15 amino acids. V was pared by 2 bases and J by 0 bases, with 4 bases of the junction left unmatched. Germline V gene data show CDR1 as MNHEY and CDR2 as SMNVEV (reference sequence). The CDR3 loop is CASSLRGQPSYEQYF. Written as DNA, the CDR3 is TGTGCCAGCAGTTTAAGGGGACAGCCCTCCTACGAGCAGTACTTC.

CDR3 nucleotides: TGTGCCAGCAGTTACGGCACAATGAACACTGAAGCTTTCTTT. This gives the protein CASSYGTMNTEAFF. The V and J genes are TRBV6-5 and TRBJ1-1, with D hard to call. The germline V gene encodes CDR1 MNHEY and CDR2 SVGAGI. The CDR3 covers 14 residues. V was pared by 2 bases and J by 0 bases, with 7 bases between.

The chain recombines TRBV27 with TRBJ2-1; the D is unclear. V was pared by 6 bases and J by 1 base, with 10 bases between. The CDR3 spans 14 residues. Germline loops: CDR1 MNHEY, CDR2 SMNVEV (reference sequence). The CDR3 coding sequence is TGTGCCAGCAGGACGAGGTCGTCCTACAATGAGCAGTTCTTC. Its translation is CASRTRSSYNEQFF.

This clone was found once. The chain couples TRBV25-1 to TRBJ1-5, with TRBD1 identical over 7 bases. Germline loops: CDR1 MGHDK, CDR2 SYGVNS. There are 13 residues in the CDR3. V gave up 5 bases and J gave up 7 bases; unmatched junction bases: 5. The CDR3, as DNA: TGTGCCAGCAGTCATTCAGGGGGGCAGCCCCAGCATTTT. Encoded protein: CASSHSGGQPQHF.

This chain links TRBV10-2 with TRBJ2-1; weak D call: TRBD2 (6 bases). The V gene lost 8 bases and the J gene lost 0 bases, with 23 bases spanning the gap. The length of the CDR3 is 18 residues. CDR1 and CDR2 (germline): WSHSY, SAAADI. This chain's CDR3 is CASLNGGTRPSSYNEQFF. The CDR3 DNA reads TGCGCCAGCCTCAACGGGGGAACGCGCCCTTCCTCCTACAATGAGCAGTTCTTC.

The rearrangement uses TRBV3-1 (or the pseudogene TRBV3-2) and TRBJ1-6; tentative D call: TRBD1 (6 bases). The V end lost 7 bases, the J end lost 7 bases, and 11 bases lay between the germline ends. CDR1 LGHDT and CDR2 YNNKEL come from the germline V gene (reference sequence). This CDR3 has 13 residues. The DNA for the CDR3 is TGTGCCAGCAATACAGGGAAAAATTCACCCCTCCACTTT. This codes for CASNTGKNSPLHF.

This chain uses TRBV11-3 with TRBJ2-7, with D maybe TRBD2 (6 bases). This CDR3 region has 12 residues. Trimming pared 5 bases from V and 4 bases from J, leaving 9 bases between. Germline CDR1 SGHNT, CDR2 YENEEA. The CDR3 is CASSPAGYEQYF. For the CDR3, the DNA is TGTGCCAGCAGCCCGGCGGGATACGAGCAGTACTTC. The variable domain in full, completed from reference TRBV11-3 and TRBJ2-7, reads EAGVVQSPRYKIIEKKQPVAFWCNPISGHNTLYWYLQNLGQGPELLIRYENEEAVDDSQLPKDRFSAERLKGVDSTLKIQPAELGDSAVYLCASSPAGYEQYFGPGTRLTVT.

V gene TRBV2 combines with J gene TRBJ2-3; TRBD2 is a possible D gene (5 bases). Germline CDR1 and CDR2: SNHLY and FYNNEI. The CDR3 has 13 amino acids. V was trimmed by 7 bases and J by 6 bases, leaving 14 bases between them. As DNA, the CDR3 is TGTGCCAGCACTCCACTAGTTTACGATACGCAGTATTTT. Protein: CASTPLVYDTQYF.

The rearrangement joins TRBV7-8 to TRBJ2-1; 9 nucleotides line up with TRBD1. The germline V gene has CDR1 SGHVS and CDR2 FQNEAQ. V gave up 2 bases and J gave up 8 bases; unmatched junction bases: 10. CDR3 size: 16 residues. CDR3: CASSLLQGALLDEQFF. The CDR3 DNA reads as TGTGCCAGCAGCTTATTACAGGGGGCTCTTTTAGATGAGCAGTTCTTC.

This sequence joins TRBV27 and TRBJ1-2; no definite D call. CDR1 is MNHEY, CDR2 SMNVEV, per germline (reference sequence). The CDR3 runs to 13 residues. V dropped 3 bases and J dropped 8 bases, with 13 bases sitting between them. The CDR3 coding sequence is TGTGCCAGCAGTTTGGAGCAGTTTAGGGGCTACACCTTC. Protein: CASSLEQFRGYTF.

The chain uses TRBV15 and TRBJ1-2, with no clear D. This CDR3 has 14 residues. V lost 0 bases and J 7 bases, leaving 12 bases between the germline ends. Germline assignment: CDR1 LNHNV and CDR2 YYDKDF (reference sequence). Here the CDR3 reads CATSRDTARSGYTF. In DNA form, the CDR3 reads TGTGCCACCAGCAGAGATACGGCTCGGAGTGGCTACACCTTC.

The rearrangement links TRBV7-2 to TRBJ2-4, with 8 bases identical to TRBD1. Germline assignment: CDR1 SGHTA and CDR2 FQGNSA. V lost 1 base, J lost 9 bases, and 8 bases stayed unmatched. There are 15 residues in the CDR3. The chain's CDR3 is CASSLEGRGQVIQYF. CDR3 bases: TGTGCCAGCAGCTTAGAGGGCAGGGGGCAGGTCATTCAGTACTTC.

The rearrangement links TRBV5-4 to TRBJ1-3; D is ambiguous. Trimming removed 4 bases at V and 4 bases at J, with 9 bases between. Germline V gives CDR1 SGHNT, CDR2 YYREEE (reference sequence). The CDR3 sequence is 13 residues long. CDR3 protein: CASSPVGGNTIYF. The CDR3 DNA is TGTGCCAGCAGCCCTGTCGGGGGAAACACCATATATTTT.

V and J are TRBV4-2 and TRBJ2-7, with 9 bases lining up with TRBD2. V shed 4 bases and J 6 bases; nucleotides not matched to a gene: 16. Germline values: CDR1 LGHNA, CDR2 YNFKEQ. The CDR3 consists of 17 residues. The CDR3 loop reads CASSLGSGGTAKPEQYF. The DNA of the CDR3 is TGTGCCAGCAGCCTCGGGAGCGGGGGGACCGCGAAACCCGAGCAGTACTTC.

The CDR3, as DNA: TGTGCCAGCTCACCGACGACTAGCGGGAGCTACGAGCAGTACTTC. As protein: CASSPTTSGSYEQYF. The chain recombines TRBV18 with TRBJ2-7, with 12 bases matching TRBD2. The V gene's germline CDR1 is KGHSH and CDR2 LQKENI. This CDR3 contains 15 residues. With V trimmed by 3 bases and J by 3 bases, 3 bases remained unmatched.

The J gene is TRBJ2-5, the V gene TRBV28; 7 bases are shared with TRBD1. Germline CDR1 MDHEN, CDR2 SYDVKM. V lost 2 bases, J lost 7 bases, and 4 bases stayed unmatched. CDR3 length: 13 residues. The CDR3 reads CASSLDRERTQYF. In DNA form, the CDR3 reads TGTGCCAGCAGTTTAGACAGGGAGCGGACCCAGTACTTC.

V and J are TRBV6-4 and TRBJ2-1; 7 nucleotides agree with TRBD2. Germline V lookup: CDR1 MRHNA, CDR2 SNTAGT. CDR3 length equals 15 residues. V dropped 6 bases and J dropped 0; count of bases not matched to a gene: 5. The CDR3: CASRLAGDSYNEQFF. For the CDR3, the DNA is TGTGCCAGCAGATTGGCGGGGGACTCCTACAATGAGCAGTTCTTC.

The chain employs TRBV2 and TRBJ2-3, with D hard to call. V lost 2 bases, J lost 0 bases, and 9 bases lay in between. Germline CDR1 reads SNHLY; CDR2 reads FYNNEI. This CDR3 has 15 residues. Here the CDR3 DNA reads TGTGCCAGCAGTGAATTGGGCCCTAGCACAGATACGCAGTATTTT. This translates into CASSELGPSTDTQYF. The variable domain in full, with the rest retrieved from reference TRBV2 and TRBJ2-3, is EPEVTQTPSHQVTQMGQEVILRCVPISNHLYFYWYRQILGQKVEFLVSFYNNEISEKSEIFDDQFSVERPDGSNFTLKIRSTKLEDSAMYFCASSELGPSTDTQYFGPGTRLTVL.